This passage covers 3 T cell receptor beta chains from one sample sequenced in a study of blood T cell repertoires in COVID-19. Sequencing was performed with immunoSEQ multiplex PCR; in TCRdb, only in-frame clones are kept and a portion is missing. This table holds approximately 250,000 clones, around 89% found once. Sequenced: PBMCs or T cells enriched from blood (not recorded which). These receptors all come from a woman in her 30s who had recovered from COVID-19.

This clone was observed once. The rearrangement links TRBV4-3 to TRBJ1-4, with D possibly being TRBD1 (5 bases). Germline loops: CDR1 LGHNA, CDR2 YSLEER. Trimming took 1 base from V and 7 from J, leaving 10 bases between them. CDR3 length: 14 residues. The CDR3 loop is CASSQGQPPEKLFF. The CDR3 DNA reads as TGCGCCAGCAGCCAAGGACAGCCGCCTGAAAAACTGTTTTTT.

The gene calls are TRBV7-9 and TRBJ1-5; the D is unclear. The CDR3 contains 13 residues. The V gene lost 5 bases and the J gene lost 4 bases, with 9 bases spanning the gap. Germline values: CDR1 SEHNR, CDR2 FQNEAQ (reference sequence). CDR3: CASSPGSNQPQHF. CDR3 nucleotide sequence: TGTGCCAGCAGCCCCGGGTCTAATCAGCCCCAGCATTTT.

J is TRBJ2-7 and V is TRBV7-6; D might be TRBD1 (6 bases). V was pared by 6 bases and J by 6 bases, with 18 bases between. This CDR3 contains 14 residues. Germline loops: CDR1 SGHVS, CDR2 FNYEAQ. CDR3 region: CASSQSGVGGEQYF. Written as DNA, the CDR3 is TGTGCCAGCAGTCAATCAGGGGTAGGAGGCGAGCAGTACTTC.